This T cell receptor (beta chain) appears in the sequencing data of a study of cytomegalovirus exposure and HLA in healthy donors. Notes on the study in general: Later analysis suggested most CMV-associated TCR beta chains were HLA-restricted. Several of the most significant clusters appeared linked to common viral pathogens, based on a later analysis. Presence/absence comparisons presumed near-even sequencing depth among donors.

This clone has a handful of counts. Its antigen is not identified. 60 Vbeta and 13 Jbeta primers were used in PCR. The method was immunoSEQ multiplex PCR; TCRdb's version includes in-frame clones alone and lacks a portion of them. The sample lists tens of thousands of clones; around 85% were seen once. V shed 4 bases, J shed 2 bases, and the junction held 8 bases outside the gene matches. CDR1 and CDR2 from the germline V gene are SGHRS and YFSETQ. The length of the CDR3 is 15 residues. The TCR sequence derives from a man aged 25 to 40 in good health and CMV-seronegative. The J gene is TRBJ1-1, the V gene TRBV5-1; 7 nucleotides align to TRBD1. Sequenced sample: PBMCs. The DNA of the CDR3 is TGCGCCAGCAGCATAGGGGACAGCCTAAACACTGAAGCTTTCTTT. Translated, it gives CASSIGDSLNTEAFF.